What follows are 5 T cell receptor beta chains derived from one specimen sequenced in a study of control samples from healthy donors and cancer patients (dated by TCRdb to 2018 to 2020). Library prep was done by the immunoSEQ multiplex PCR assay. This is the immuneACCESS table as TCRdb keeps it, with only in-frame sequences that have V and J called. A part of the clones is gone; compared with another copy, unresolved V genes explain less than half, and the rest is unexplained. Within this sample are about 150,000 clones, with approximately 91% of them counted one time only. The ten largest account for approximately 2.9% of the sample. Material: blood. The receptors were gathered from a man aged 25-45 years in good health.

The genes are TRBV2 and TRBJ1-2; 9 bases match TRBD1. CDR1 and CDR2 from the germline V gene are SNHLY and FYNNEI. This CDR3 comprises 14 residues. V lost 10 bases, J lost 4 bases, and 10 bases stayed unmatched. The CDR3 loop is CATSGTGWGYGYTF. The CDR3 DNA follows: TGTGCCACCTCCGGGACAGGGTGGGGCTATGGCTACACCTTC.

The V call is TRBV30, the J call TRBJ1-1; possibly TRBD1 for D (6 bases). The V gene's germline CDR1 is GTSNPN and CDR2 SVGIG (reference sequence). The CDR3 spans 13 residues. V was clipped by 3 bases and J by 0 bases, with 8 bases between them. The CDR3 nucleotides read TGTGCCTGGAGGAGGGACATGAACACTGAAGCTTTCTTT. This codes for CAWRRDMNTEAFF.

Points on this clone: The same CDR3 can be traced to other DNA sequences in this sample. The genes are TRBV9 and TRBJ2-7; D is possibly TRBD1 (5 bases). Germline V gene data show CDR1 as SGDLS and CDR2 as YYNGEE. V was shortened by 0 bases and J by 2 bases, with 6 bases between the two germline ends. CDR3 length equals 13 residues. The CDR3 sequence is CASSVGQTYEQYF. The CDR3 nucleotides are TGTGCCAGCAGCGTAGGACAGACCTACGAGCAGTACTTC.

The chain links TRBV7-9 to TRBJ1-1; D is unresolved. Trimming shortened V by 0 bases and J by 1 base, and 6 bases separated the two germline ends. The germline V gene has CDR1 SEHNR and CDR2 FQNEAQ (reference sequence). The CDR3 is 14 residues long. CDR3 sequence (DNA): TGTGCCAGCAGCTTAGCGGTGGGGAACACTGAAGCTTTCTTT. Residues: CASSLAVGNTEAFF.

This clone was found a few times. This chain connects TRBV28 to TRBJ1-6, with a weak D call TRBD1 (5 bases). V was pared by 1 base and J by 10 bases, with 11 bases between. The CDR3 is 14 residues long. Germline loops: CDR1 MDHEN, CDR2 SYDVKM. The CDR3 loop reads CASSLLGEISPLHF. The CDR3 DNA reads TGTGCCAGCAGTTTATTGGGGGAAATATCACCCCTCCACTTT.